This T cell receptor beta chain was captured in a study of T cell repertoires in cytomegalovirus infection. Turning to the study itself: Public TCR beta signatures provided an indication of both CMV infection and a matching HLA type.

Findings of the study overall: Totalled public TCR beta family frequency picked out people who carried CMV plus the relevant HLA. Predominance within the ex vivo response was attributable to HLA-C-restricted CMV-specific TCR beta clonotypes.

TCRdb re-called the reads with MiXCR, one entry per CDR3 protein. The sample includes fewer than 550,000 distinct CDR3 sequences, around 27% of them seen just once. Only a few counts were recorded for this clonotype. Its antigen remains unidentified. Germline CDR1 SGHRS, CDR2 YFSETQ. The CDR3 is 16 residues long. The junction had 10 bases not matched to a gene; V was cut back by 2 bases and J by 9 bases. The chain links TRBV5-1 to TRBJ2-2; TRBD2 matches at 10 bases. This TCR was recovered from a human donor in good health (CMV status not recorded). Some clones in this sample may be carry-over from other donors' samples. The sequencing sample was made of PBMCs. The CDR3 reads CASSFDTSGTGRELFF. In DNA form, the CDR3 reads TGCGCCAGCAGCTTCGATACTAGCGGGACGGGTAGGGAGCTGTTTTTT.